What follows are 9 T cell receptor beta chains derived from one specimen sequenced in a study of cytomegalovirus exposure and HLA in healthy donors. The PCR was carried out with 60 Vbeta primers and 13 Jbeta primers. Assay: immunoSEQ multiplex PCR; the TCRdb copy retains only in-frame clones and omits some. The sample has 120,000 to 150,000 clones, 60% to 80% seen once. The sample taken for sequencing was PBMCs. These receptors all stem from a woman aged 25 to 39 in good health and CMV-seronegative.

V is TRBV28 and J is TRBJ1-2; D gene uncertain. V lost 1 base and J lost 4, with 4 bases in between. This CDR3 is built from 12 residues. The germline gives CDR1 MDHEN, CDR2 SYDVKM. The CDR3 spells CASSLSGYGYTF. CDR3 sequence (DNA): TGTGCCAGCAGTTTATCCGGCTATGGCTACACCTTC.

J is TRBJ2-2 and V is TRBV15, with 7 positions matching TRBD1. Germline CDR1 and CDR2: LNHNV and YYDKDF (reference sequence). Trimming removed 0 bases from V and 7 bases from J; junction bases left unmatched: 17. This CDR3 contains 19 residues. CDR3 region: CATSRDKVAPGQWIGELFF. CDR3 DNA: TGTGCCACCAGCAGAGACAAGGTAGCCCCGGGACAGTGGATCGGGGAGCTGTTTTTT.

This chain uses TRBV27 with TRBJ2-7, with a possible D match to TRBD1 (6 bases). The CDR3 runs to 14 residues. Germline values: CDR1 MNHEY, CDR2 SMNVEV (reference sequence). V was pared by 4 bases and J by 2 bases, with 12 bases between. CDR3 in DNA: TGTGCCAGCAGTTCAAGGGACACCGCCTACGAGCAGTACTTC. Its protein product is CASSSRDTAYEQYF.

The chain has TRBV7-2 and TRBJ1-2, with TRBD1 matching over 10 bases. The CDR3 length is 15 residues. The V segment lost 5 bases and the J segment 8 bases; nucleotides outside the gene matches: 11. CDR1 and CDR2 from the germline V gene are SGHTA and FQGNSA. This chain's CDR3 is CASSLTSGQGNGYTF. The CDR3 DNA sequence: TGTGCCAGCAGCCTCACCTCGGGACAGGGGAACGGCTACACCTTC.

The J gene is TRBJ1-2, the V gene TRBV18, with 10 bases lining up with TRBD1. The CDR3 is made up of 13 amino acids. The V gene's germline CDR1 is KGHSH and CDR2 LQKENI. V lost 7 bases and J lost 8; bases outside the gene matches: 7. The CDR3 reads CASFADRGEGYTF. The CDR3 DNA reads TGTGCCAGCTTCGCGGACAGGGGGGAAGGCTACACCTTC.

V and J are TRBV11-2 and TRBJ1-1; D gene ambiguous. The germline gives CDR1 SGHAT, CDR2 FQNNGV. There are 16 residues in the CDR3. Deletions cut 2 bases from V and 4 bases from J, with 17 bases between. The CDR3 reads CASSLLGNLKGTEAFF. The DNA of the CDR3 is TGTGCCAGCAGCTTATTGGGCAACCTTAAAGGCACTGAAGCTTTCTTT.

V usage is TRBV18 and J usage is TRBJ1-5; D is perhaps TRBD1 (6 bases). The V gene's germline CDR1 is KGHSH and CDR2 LQKENI. This CDR3 region has 14 residues. Trimming took off 5 bases at V and 5 bases at J, with 13 bases between the two ends. The CDR3 region is CASSATGFDQPQHF. For the CDR3, the DNA is TGTGCCAGCTCAGCTACAGGGTTCGATCAGCCCCAGCATTTT.

The chain employs TRBV5-6 and TRBJ1-1; TRBD1 is a possible D gene (6 bases). The germline V gene has CDR1 SGHDT and CDR2 YYEEEE. V lost 3 bases and J lost 2, with 8 bases in between. This CDR3 region has 13 residues. The CDR3 is CASSWGHNTEAFF. CDR3 bases: TGTGCCAGCAGCTGGGGACACAACACTGAAGCTTTCTTT.

The chain combines TRBV9 with TRBJ1-1; D gene ambiguous. The CDR3 contains 12 residues. The germline gives CDR1 SGDLS, CDR2 YYNGEE. V dropped 0 bases and J dropped 8 bases, with 8 bases sitting between them. The CDR3 DNA follows: TGTGCCAGCAGCGTAGATGTCCGGGAAGCTTTCTTT. Its translation is CASSVDVREAFF.